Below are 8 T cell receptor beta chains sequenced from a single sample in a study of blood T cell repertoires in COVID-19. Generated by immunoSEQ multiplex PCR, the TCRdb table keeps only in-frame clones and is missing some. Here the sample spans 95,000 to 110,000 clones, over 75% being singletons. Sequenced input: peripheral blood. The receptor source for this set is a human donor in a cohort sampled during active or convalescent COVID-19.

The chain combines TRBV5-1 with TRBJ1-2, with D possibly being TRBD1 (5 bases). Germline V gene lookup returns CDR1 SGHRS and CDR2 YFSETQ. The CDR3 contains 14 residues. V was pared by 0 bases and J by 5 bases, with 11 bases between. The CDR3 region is CASSLEGREYGYTF. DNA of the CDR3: TGCGCCAGCAGCTTGGAAGGCAGGGAATATGGCTACACCTTC.

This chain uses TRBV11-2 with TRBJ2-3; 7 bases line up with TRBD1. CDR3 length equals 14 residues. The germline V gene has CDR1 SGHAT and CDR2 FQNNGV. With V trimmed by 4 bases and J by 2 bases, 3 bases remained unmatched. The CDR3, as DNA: TGTGCCAGCAGCTCGGGACAGTACACAGATACGCAGTATTTT. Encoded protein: CASSSGQYTDTQYF. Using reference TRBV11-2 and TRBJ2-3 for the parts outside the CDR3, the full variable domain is EAGVAQSPRYKIIEKRQSVAFWCNPISGHATLYWYQQILGQGPKLLIQFQNNGVVDDSQLPKDRFSAERLKGVDSTLKIQPAKLEDSAVYLCASSSGQYTDTQYFGPGTRLTVL.

As DNA, the CDR3 is TGCGCCAGCAGCTCGCGACAACAGGGCCCAGACGAAAAACTGTTTTTT. It yields the protein CASSSRQQGPDEKLFF. The chain has TRBV5-1 and TRBJ1-4, with a tentative D call TRBD1 (6 bases). Germline CDR1 SGHRS, CDR2 YFSETQ. The CDR3 totals 16 residues. Deletions cut 3 bases from V and 8 bases from J, with 20 bases between. The complete variable domain, with remaining parts taken from reference TRBV5-1 and TRBJ1-4, reads KAGVTQTPRYLIKTRGQQVTLSCSPISGHRSVSWYQQTPGQGLQFLFEYFSETQRNKGNFPGRFSGRQFSNSRSEMNVSTLELGDSALYLCASSSRQQGPDEKLFFGSGTQLSVL.

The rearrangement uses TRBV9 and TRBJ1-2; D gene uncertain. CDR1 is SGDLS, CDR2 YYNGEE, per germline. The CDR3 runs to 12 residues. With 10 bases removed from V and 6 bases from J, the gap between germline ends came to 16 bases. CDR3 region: CAGPVPLNGYTF. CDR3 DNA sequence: TGTGCCGGGCCGGTCCCTCTGAATGGCTACACCTTC.

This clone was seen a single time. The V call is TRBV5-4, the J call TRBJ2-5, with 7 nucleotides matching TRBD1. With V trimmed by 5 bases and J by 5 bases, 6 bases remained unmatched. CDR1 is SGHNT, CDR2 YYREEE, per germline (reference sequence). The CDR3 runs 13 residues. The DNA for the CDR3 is TGTGCCAGCAGGCAGAACAGGGGCGAGACCCAGTACTTC. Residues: CASRQNRGETQYF.

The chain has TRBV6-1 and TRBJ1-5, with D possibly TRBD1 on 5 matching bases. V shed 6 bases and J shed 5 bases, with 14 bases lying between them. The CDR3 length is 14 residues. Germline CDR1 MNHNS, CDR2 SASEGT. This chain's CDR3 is CASRGQTPDQPQHF. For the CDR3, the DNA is TGTGCCAGCAGAGGACAAACCCCCGATCAGCCCCAGCATTTT.

CDR3 nucleotides: TGTGCCAGCAGTTTAGGGACAGCCCCCTATGGCTACACCTTC. It is translated as CASSLGTAPYGYTF. The chain recombines TRBV28 with TRBJ1-2, with 7 bases that match TRBD1. The CDR3 is made up of 14 amino acids. Germline-derived CDR1 and CDR2 are MDHEN and SYDVKM. J was trimmed by 4 bases and V by 2 bases; bases with no gene match: 4.

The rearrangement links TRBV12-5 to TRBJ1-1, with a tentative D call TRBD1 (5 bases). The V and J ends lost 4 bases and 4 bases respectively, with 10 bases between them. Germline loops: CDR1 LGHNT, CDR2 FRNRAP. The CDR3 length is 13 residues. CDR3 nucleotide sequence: TGTGCTAGTGGTTCCCAAGGGGCCACTGAAGCTTTCTTT. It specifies CASGSQGATEAFF.